This T cell receptor beta chain was documented in a study of human CD8 memory T cell subsets. Libraries of TCR beta chains were produced by 5' RACE (UMI-labeled). TCRdb re-called the 5' RACE reads and catalogs CDR3 proteins one per entry, DNA excluded. In all, the sample yields about 17,000 distinct CDR3 sequences. Per germline, CDR1 SQVTM and CDR2 ANQGSEA. The CDR3 has 13 residues. Sequencing was done on a sample of CD8+ stem-like memory T cells (TSCM and TCM) sorted from PBMCs. Regarding subset: stem-like memory CD8 T cells (TSTEM), CCR7+ PD-1- TIGIT-. This chain links TRBV29-1 with TRBJ2-2; TCRdb reports TRBD1, a call that lacks DNA to check it against. The TCR comes from a human donor in good health. CDR3 protein: CSGRQKDTGELFF.